The 4 T cell receptor beta chains below come from one sample, sequenced in a study of blood T cell repertoires in COVID-19 (dated by TCRdb to the early 2020s). Library preparation employed the immunoSEQ multiplex PCR assay. Entries here come from immuneACCESS through TCRdb and include only in-frame sequences with V and J called. Some clones fail to appear in such tables; in the studies checked, an unresolved V gene covers under half of the shortfall, and the cause of the remainder is unknown. Here the sample has about 220,000 clones; approximately 81% occur a single time. The top ten constitute just under 20% of the sample. The sample was peripheral blood. These receptors were collected from a man aged 25-40 years with active or convalescent COVID-19.

This chain joins TRBV9 and TRBJ2-3, with D hard to call. This CDR3 has 13 amino acids. Germline lookup yields CDR1 SGDLS and CDR2 YYNGEE. V was cut by 6 bases and J by 2 bases, with 10 bases left in between. CDR3 sequence reads: CASTHQNTDTQYF. The CDR3 DNA reads TGTGCCAGCACCCATCAAAACACAGATACGCAGTATTTT.

V and J are TRBV28 and TRBJ1-6; D possibly corresponds to TRBD1 (5 bases). The CDR3 contains 12 residues. Trimming took 3 bases from V and 17 from J, leaving 14 bases between them. Germline CDR1 and CDR2: MDHEN and SYDVKM. CDR3 protein: CASSFSHRRFHF. For the CDR3, the DNA is TGTGCCAGCAGTTTTAGTCACAGGCGATTCCACTTT.

The V and J genes are TRBV4-1 and TRBJ2-1, with D perhaps matching TRBD2 (6 bases). The germline gives CDR1 MGHRA, CDR2 YSYEKL. V gave up 3 bases and J gave up 5 bases, with 20 bases separating them. The CDR3 has 17 residues. The CDR3 region is CASSQALRASGDNEQFF. In DNA form, the CDR3 reads TGCGCCAGCAGCCAGGCACTGAGGGCCTCGGGGGACAATGAGCAGTTCTTC.

CDR3 DNA sequence: TGTGCCACCAGCAGAGTATCGGGGAGACCCACTAACTATGGCTACACCTTC. Translating it yields CATSRVSGRPTNYGYTF. This chain links TRBV15 with TRBJ1-2; D gene ambiguous. This CDR3 spans 17 amino acids. Germline CDR1 LNHNV, CDR2 YYDKDF (reference sequence). V was cut by 1 base and J by 0 bases, with 15 bases left in between. The whole variable domain, remainder taken from reference TRBV15 and TRBJ1-2, is DAMVIQNPRYQVTQFGKPVTLSCSQTLNHNVMYWYQQKSSQAPKLLFHYYDKDFNNEADTPDNFQSRRPNTSFCFLDIRSPGLGDTAMYLCATSRVSGRPTNYGYTFGSGTRLTVV.